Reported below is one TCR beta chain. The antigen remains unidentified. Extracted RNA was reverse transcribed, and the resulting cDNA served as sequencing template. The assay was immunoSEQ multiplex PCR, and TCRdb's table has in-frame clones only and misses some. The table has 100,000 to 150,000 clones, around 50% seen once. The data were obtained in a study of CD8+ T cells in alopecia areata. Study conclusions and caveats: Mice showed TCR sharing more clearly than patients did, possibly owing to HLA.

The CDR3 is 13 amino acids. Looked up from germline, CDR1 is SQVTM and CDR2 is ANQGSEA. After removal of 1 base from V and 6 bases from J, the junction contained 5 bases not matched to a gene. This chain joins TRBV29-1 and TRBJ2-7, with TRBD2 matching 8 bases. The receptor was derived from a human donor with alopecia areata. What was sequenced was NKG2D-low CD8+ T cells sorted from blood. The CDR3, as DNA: TGCAGCGTTGAAGGGGGGACTAGGCCCGAGCAGTACTTC. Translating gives CSVEGGTRPEQYF.